Listed here is a single T cell receptor beta chain. This sample stems from a study of blood T cell repertoires in COVID-19. Assay used: immunoSEQ multiplex PCR; TCRdb lists only in-frame clones, some missing. The sample lists around 290,000 clones; roughly nine tenths were seen once. Germline CDR1 is LNHNV and CDR2 is YYDKDF (reference sequence). Germline trimming cut 1 base from V and 1 base from J; bases unmatched to any gene: 9. CDR3 length: 18 residues. The V and J genes are TRBV15 and TRBJ1-5, with TRBD1 matching 8 bases. This clonotype originated in a woman aged 40 to 50 who had recovered from COVID-19. Specimen: PBMCs or T cells enriched from blood (not recorded which). The CDR3 bases are TGTGCCACCAGCAGAGCTCGCAGGGGGCACGGGAGCAATCAGCCCCAGCATTTT. Encoded protein: CATSRARRGHGSNQPQHF.